These 28 T cell receptor beta chains originate from one sample sequenced in a study of CD8+ T cells in alopecia areata. Isolated RNA was reverse transcribed into cDNA used as the sequencing template. The repertoire was sequenced with immunoSEQ multiplex PCR; TCRdb's copy has only in-frame clones and lacks some. The data hold about 97,000 clones, with roughly three fifths observed a single time. As to treatment: oral pan-JAK inhibitor, 5-10 mg twice daily. Sequencing used CD8+ T cells sorted from blood, obtained at roughly week 58, from a patient treated with tofacitinib. The receptors come from a human donor with alopecia areata.

The chain couples TRBV11-2 to TRBJ2-5; no clear D gene. Germline CDR1 and CDR2: SGHAT and FQNNGV. The germline V and J ends were trimmed by 5 bases and 4 bases, with 14 bases remaining between them. This CDR3 contains 14 residues. CDR3 sequence: CASSPPQVGETQYF. In DNA form, the CDR3 reads TGTGCCAGCAGCCCCCCGCAAGTGGGAGAGACCCAGTACTTC.

This clone has just one count. Other DNA sequences of this sample code for an identical CDR3. The chain combines TRBV14 with TRBJ2-3; D may be TRBD1 (5 bases). Trimming pared 6 bases from V and 2 bases from J, leaving 12 bases between. Per the germline V gene, CDR1 is SGHDN and CDR2 is FVKESK. There are 14 residues in the CDR3. The CDR3 protein is CASSQGRHTDTQYF. In DNA, the CDR3 is TGTGCCAGCAGTCAGGGTCGCCACACAGATACGCAGTATTTT. Looking up the rest from reference TRBV14 and TRBJ2-3 gives the full variable domain: EAGVTQFPSHSVIEKGQTVTLRCDPISGHDNLYWYRRVMGKEIKFLLHFVKESKQDESGMPNNRFLAERTGGTYSTLKVQPAELEDSGVYFCASSQGRHTDTQYFGPGTRLTVL.

The V call is TRBV28, the J call TRBJ1-1; D is unresolved. From germline, CDR1 is MDHEN and CDR2 SYDVKM. V shed 4 bases and J shed 1 base, with 10 bases lying between them. The CDR3 has 14 residues. In nucleotides, the CDR3 is TGTGCCAGCAGTTGGAGAGACCGGAACACTGAAGCTTTCTTT. As protein: CASSWRDRNTEAFF.

This sequence joins TRBV9 and TRBJ2-1; 11 positions agree with TRBD2. The CDR3 spans 14 residues. CDR1 SGDLS and CDR2 YYNGEE come from the germline V gene. The V gene end was trimmed by 3 bases and the J gene end by 8 bases; junction bases not matched to a gene: 4. For the CDR3, the DNA is TGTGCCAGCAGCGGTAGCGGGGGGGCTGATGAGCAGTTCTTC. Protein sequence: CASSGSGGADEQFF. The variable domain in full, completed from reference TRBV9 and TRBJ2-1, reads DSGVTQTPKHLITATGQRVTLRCSPRSGDLSVYWYQQSLDQGLQFLIQYYNGEERAKGNILERFSAQQFPDLHSELNLSSLELGDSALYFCASSGSGGADEQFFGPGTRLTVL.

The chain employs TRBV5-8 and TRBJ2-7, with a possible D match to TRBD1 (6 bases). The CDR3 sequence is 15 residues long. Germline lookup yields CDR1 SGHTS and CDR2 YDEGEE. V lost 4 bases and J 2 bases, leaving 16 bases between the germline ends. The CDR3 nucleotides read TGTGCCAGCAGCGGAGGACAGAATCCTCCCTACGAGCAGTACTTC. This sequence encodes CASSGGQNPPYEQYF.

The rearrangement joins TRBV29-1 to TRBJ1-2, with D perhaps matching TRBD1 (5 bases). CDR1 SQVTM and CDR2 ANQGSEA come from the germline V gene. CDR3 size: 13 residues. V was pared by 0 bases and J by 6 bases, with 11 bases between. CDR3 coding DNA: TGCAGCGTTGAAGATGGGGCAGCAAATGGCTACACCTTC. Translation: CSVEDGAANGYTF.

This clone was counted a few times. The chain's CDR3 is CASSMGSSYEQYF. CDR3 in DNA: TGTGCCAGCAGCATGGGAAGCTCCTACGAGCAGTACTTC. The chain is built from TRBV5-6 and TRBJ2-7; D is ambiguous. The V gene lost 4 bases and the J gene lost 0 bases, with 8 bases spanning the gap. The CDR3 loop spans 13 amino acids. Germline loops: CDR1 SGHDT, CDR2 YYEEEE.

The chain uses TRBV4-1 and TRBJ2-3, with TRBD2 as a possible D gene (7 bases). Germline CDR1 reads MGHRA; CDR2 reads YSYEKL. CDR3 length equals 15 residues. The V end lost 6 bases, the J end lost 8 bases, and 21 bases lay between the germline ends. CDR3 in amino acids: CASRLEGGGDPTQYF. In nucleotides, the CDR3 is TGCGCCAGCAGGCTGGAGGGAGGGGGAGATCCTACGCAGTATTTT.

This chain connects TRBV5-1 to TRBJ2-3; no reliable D call. CDR1 and CDR2 from the germline V gene are SGHRS and YFSETQ. The CDR3 runs 12 residues. Trimming left V 2 bases short and J 5 bases short, with 6 bases between. The CDR3 bases are TGCGCCAGCAGCTTCTGGGGAGATACGCAGTATTTT. Amino acid sequence: CASSFWGDTQYF.

The gene calls are TRBV7-9 and TRBJ1-3; 8 bases map to TRBD1. V gave up 3 bases and J gave up 2 bases; unmatched junction bases: 9. Germline V CDR1 and CDR2: SEHNR, FQNEAQ (reference sequence). The CDR3 is made up of 17 amino acids. The CDR3 bases are TGTGCCAGCAGCTTTTCCCCGGGACAGGTGACTGGAAACACCATATATTTT. Its protein product is CASSFSPGQVTGNTIYF.

The rearrangement links TRBV6-5 to TRBJ2-7; 7 nucleotides match TRBD2. Germline-derived CDR1 and CDR2 are MNHEY and SVGAGI. The junction had 4 bases not matched to a gene; V was cut back by 6 bases and J by 5 bases. CDR3 length: 12 amino acids. The CDR3 coding sequence is TGTGCCAGCAGGCAGGGAGGGCACGAGCAGTACTTC. The encoded protein is CASRQGGHEQYF.

This clone has just a few counts. The V gene is TRBV29-1, the J gene TRBJ2-2; D call uncertain. Germline CDR1 SQVTM, CDR2 ANQGSEA. The CDR3 sequence is 11 residues long. V lost 3 bases to trimming and J lost 3 bases, with 2 bases between them. The CDR3 loop is CSVDDTGELFF. Written as DNA, the CDR3 is TGCAGCGTTGATGACACCGGGGAGCTGTTTTTT.

The chain combines TRBV10-2 with TRBJ2-7; D is uncertain. The germline V gene encodes CDR1 WSHSY and CDR2 SAAADI. There are 12 residues in the CDR3. Trimming cost V 8 bases and J 0 bases, with 8 bases left between them. The CDR3 spells CASGRGSYEQYF. In DNA form, the CDR3 reads TGCGCCAGCGGACGCGGCTCCTACGAGCAGTACTTC.

The chain is built from TRBV29-1 and TRBJ2-1; the D gene could be TRBD1 or TRBD2 (6 bases each). In germline, CDR1 is SQVTM, CDR2 ANQGSEA. V was clipped by 1 base and J by 8 bases, with 15 bases between them. The CDR3 is 14 amino acids. This CDR3 is CSVEVGGPGDEQFF. As DNA, the CDR3 is TGCAGCGTTGAAGTTGGGGGGCCTGGGGATGAGCAGTTCTTC.

The chain links TRBV25-1 to TRBJ2-3; D is undetermined. V lost 2 bases and J lost 0, with 6 bases in between. The CDR3 is made up of 14 amino acids. The V gene's germline CDR1 is MGHDK and CDR2 SYGVNS. CDR3 protein: CASSELSSTDTQYF. The CDR3 region has the DNA TGTGCCAGCAGTGAACTCTCTAGCACAGATACGCAGTATTTT.

V and J are TRBV6-5 and TRBJ2-7; 8 bases are a match to TRBD1. The CDR3 has 14 amino acids. Germline-derived CDR1 and CDR2 are MNHEY and SVGAGI. Trimming at V came to 11 bases and at J to 3 bases, leaving 12 bases not matched to a gene. The CDR3 reads CASALGQGSYEQYF. The CDR3 nucleotides are TGTGCCTCTGCTCTCGGACAGGGAAGCTACGAGCAGTACTTC.

The genes are TRBV13 and TRBJ2-1; TRBD1 matches 9 bases. Trimming cost V 4 bases and J 4 bases; bases outside gene matches: 5. The CDR3 runs to 15 residues. The germline gives CDR1 PRHDT, CDR2 FYEKMQ (reference sequence). The CDR3 bases are TGTGCCAGCAGCTATCCGGGACAGGGTTACAATGAGCAGTTCTTC. Translated, it gives CASSYPGQGYNEQFF.

V usage is TRBV27 and J usage is TRBJ2-5; D is possibly TRBD1 or TRBD2 (5 bases each). This CDR3 has 14 amino acids. The germline V and J ends were trimmed by 3 bases and 5 bases, with 13 bases remaining between them. Per the germline V gene, CDR1 is MNHEY and CDR2 is SMNVEV (reference sequence). The DNA for the CDR3 is TGTGCCAGCAGTTTTGGTGGGGGTCTGGAGACCCAGTACTTC. This gives the protein CASSFGGGLETQYF.

The chain joins TRBV11-1 to TRBJ2-5; D not resolved. The CDR3 is 12 residues long. Trimming removed 7 bases at V and 5 bases at J, with 11 bases between. Germline V CDR1 and CDR2: SGHAT, FQDESV (reference sequence). The CDR3 DNA sequence: TGTGCCAGCACCTCTACGCCCGAGACCCAGTACTTC. Translating it yields CASTSTPETQYF.

This clone was detected only once. This chain joins TRBV27 and TRBJ1-2; D might be TRBD1 (6 bases). The CDR3 has 14 amino acids. Germline V gives CDR1 MNHEY, CDR2 SMNVEV (reference sequence). Deletions cut 0 bases from V and 6 bases from J, with 11 bases between. The CDR3 DNA reads as TGTGCCAGCAGTTTATCGGCAGGGGTCCATGGCTACACCTTC. This sequence encodes CASSLSAGVHGYTF.

The sample holds one count of this clone. The gene calls are TRBV4-1 and TRBJ2-7; no definite D call. V dropped 0 bases and J dropped 2 bases, with 11 bases sitting between them. The CDR3 covers 15 residues. CDR1 is MGHRA, CDR2 YSYEKL, per germline. CDR3 region: CASSQEGRPPYEQYF. As DNA, the CDR3 is TGCGCCAGCAGCCAAGAAGGTCGACCCCCCTACGAGCAGTACTTC.

The chain joins TRBV7-6 to TRBJ2-5; a weak D match, TRBD1 (6 bases). This CDR3 comprises 15 residues. Deletions cut 5 bases from V and 0 bases from J, with 13 bases between. Germline values: CDR1 SGHVS, CDR2 FNYEAQ. CDR3 nucleotides: TGTGCCAGCAGCGTGCCTCAGGGGTACCAAGAGACCCAGTACTTC. As protein: CASSVPQGYQETQYF.

This clone was detected only a few times. The genes are TRBV7-8 and TRBJ1-1; 8 nucleotides line up with TRBD1. Losses at the gene ends were 3 bases for V and 4 bases for J; bases not matched to a gene: 7. The CDR3 spans 15 residues. The germline V gene has CDR1 SGHVS and CDR2 FQNEAQ. Here the CDR3 reads CASSFERQGLTEAFF. Here the CDR3 DNA reads TGTGCCAGCAGCTTTGAGAGACAGGGGCTCACTGAAGCTTTCTTT. The full variable domain, completed using reference TRBV7-8 and TRBJ1-1, is GAGVSQSPRYKVAKRGQDVALRCDPISGHVSLFWYQQALGQGPEFLTYFQNEAQLDKSGLPSDRFFAERPEGSVSTLKIQRTQQEDSAVYLCASSFERQGLTEAFFGQGTRLTVV.

The chain couples TRBV27 to TRBJ2-3; D uncertain. V was trimmed by 3 bases and J by 0 bases, leaving 10 bases between them. Germline values: CDR1 MNHEY, CDR2 SMNVEV (reference sequence). This CDR3 contains 15 residues. This CDR3 reads CASSFGPGSTDTQYF. CDR3 coding DNA: TGTGCCAGCAGTTTCGGTCCAGGTAGCACAGATACGCAGTATTTT.

V and J are TRBV2 and TRBJ1-3; TRBD1 matches at 10 bases. CDR3 size: 17 residues. Germline loops: CDR1 SNHLY, CDR2 FYNNEI. Trimming at V came to 2 bases and at J to 1 base, leaving 5 bases not matched to a gene. Here the CDR3 DNA reads TGTGCCAGCAGTGAATTACCGGGACAGGGGTCTGGAAACACCATATATTTT. It is translated as CASSELPGQGSGNTIYF.

J is TRBJ2-7 and V is TRBV6-1; D remains unclear. This CDR3 spans 11 amino acids. CDR1 and CDR2 (germline): MNHNS, SASEGT. V was pared by 6 bases and J by 5 bases, with 8 bases between. The CDR3 loop reads CASRRSNEQYF. CDR3 in DNA: TGTGCCAGCAGAAGAAGCAACGAGCAGTACTTC.

V gene TRBV6-1 combines with J gene TRBJ1-5, with D perhaps TRBD1 (6 bases). The CDR3 is 14 amino acids. Germline V gene data show CDR1 as MNHNS and CDR2 as SASEGT. The germline V and J ends were trimmed by 7 bases and 2 bases, with 12 bases remaining between them. The CDR3 coding sequence is TGTGCCAGCACAGGGGTAGGGGGCAATCAGCCCCAGCATTTT. Translating gives CASTGVGGNQPQHF.

This chain uses TRBV2 with TRBJ2-1; 8 bases map to TRBD2. The junction had 9 bases not matched to a gene; V was cut back by 7 bases and J by 4 bases. This CDR3 region has 15 residues. The V gene's germline CDR1 is SNHLY and CDR2 FYNNEI. DNA for the CDR3: TGTGCCAGCATCGGCGGCGGGGGGCCATACAATGAGCAGTTCTTC. It yields the protein CASIGGGGPYNEQFF.